This T cell receptor (beta chain) was captured in a study of cytomegalovirus exposure and HLA in healthy donors. Study results and limitations: Specificity for CMV antigens was confirmed in vitro for a few of the CMV-associated chains. Reports showed the classifier diagnosing cytomegalovirus status with high specificity and sensitivity.

Repertoires were generated with immunoSEQ multiplex PCR, while TCRdb's copy carries only in-frame clones and drops some. The sample consists of more than 150,000 clones, about 86% of them appearing once. For this clone: What it binds is unknown.

This CDR3 region has 15 residues. Germline values: CDR1 MGHDK, CDR2 SYGVNS. Trimming took off 6 bases at V and 2 bases at J, with 16 bases between the two ends. This TCR derives from a woman under 30 in good health and CMV-seropositive. Sample: PBMCs. This chain links TRBV25-1 with TRBJ2-5, with D possibly being TRBD2 (7 bases). CDR3 amino acids: CASSNRAGRQETQYF. CDR3 in DNA: TGTGCCAGCAGCAACAGGGCCGGGAGGCAAGAGACCCAGTACTTC. The full variable domain, completed using reference TRBV25-1 and TRBJ2-5, is EADIYQTPRYLVIGTGKKITLECSQTMGHDKMYWYQQDPGMELHLIHYSYGVNSTEKGDLSSESTVSRIRTEHFPLTLESARPSHTSQYLCASSNRAGRQETQYFGPGTRLLVL.